The text below deals with one T cell receptor beta chain. This sample stems from a study of control samples from healthy donors and cancer patients. Repertoires were generated with immunoSEQ multiplex PCR, while TCRdb's copy carries only in-frame clones and drops some. In the table there are 100,000 or so clones, roughly nine tenths of which are singletons. Germline lookup yields CDR1 LGHNA and CDR2 YSLEER. Trimming removed 0 bases from V and 4 bases from J; junction bases left unmatched: 13. This CDR3 is built from 18 residues. The sequence came from a woman in her fifties or sixties in good health. Material: blood. This chain links TRBV4-3 with TRBJ2-3, with 7 positions matching TRBD2. For the CDR3, the DNA is TGCGCCAGCAGCCAAGATCGGGGCGGAGCGGGACGGGCAGATACGCAGTATTTT. It translates to CASSQDRGGAGRADTQYF.